Below are 4 T cell receptor beta chains sequenced from a single sample in a study of cytomegalovirus exposure and HLA in healthy donors. PCR used 60 Vbeta primers and 13 Jbeta primers. Clones were read by immunoSEQ multiplex PCR, and TCRdb kept only the in-frame ones, dropping some. The sample records 160,000 or so clones, around 80% being singletons. Sequencing input: PBMCs. Receptors were obtained from a man aged 40-50 years in good health and CMV-seronegative.

There are a few counts of this clone. The chain joins TRBV6-4 to TRBJ2-3; the match to TRBD2 covers 10 bases. The CDR3 spans 15 residues. The germline V gene encodes CDR1 MRHNA and CDR2 SNTAGT. Trimming took 3 bases from V and 5 from J; bases not matched to a gene: 5. This chain's CDR3 is CASSEERGGKDTQYF. CDR3 in DNA: TGTGCCAGCAGTGAGGAGCGGGGGGGGAAAGATACGCAGTATTTT.

The gene calls are TRBV7-2 and TRBJ2-5, with D hard to call. This CDR3 is built from 13 residues. The germline V gene has CDR1 SGHTA and CDR2 FQGNSA. The V and J ends lost 1 base and 1 base respectively, with 4 bases between them. CDR3 in amino acids: CASSLGAQETQYF. The CDR3 DNA is TGTGCCAGCAGCTTAGGGGCCCAAGAGACCCAGTACTTC.

The rearrangement joins TRBV5-6 to TRBJ1-2; 7 nucleotides line up with TRBD1. Germline trimming cut 2 bases from V and 6 bases from J; bases unmatched to any gene: 1. There are 12 residues in the CDR3. The V gene's germline CDR1 is SGHDT and CDR2 YYEEEE. The CDR3 DNA is TGTGCCAGCAGCTTTACAGGGGATGGCTACACCTTC. It specifies CASSFTGDGYTF.

This clone was seen a handful of times. V gene TRBV6-6 combines with J gene TRBJ2-7, with 9 bases matching TRBD1. This CDR3 has 14 residues. CDR1 and CDR2 from the germline V gene are MNHNY and SVGAGI (reference sequence). J was trimmed by 3 bases and V by 5 bases; bases with no gene match: 5. The CDR3 DNA reads as TGTGCCAGCAGTCAGACAGGGGGAGGCTACGAGCAGTACTTC. This gives the protein CASSQTGGGYEQYF.